This T cell receptor (beta chain) emerged from a study of graft-versus-host responses after intestinal transplantation. The wider study: Isolated intestinal, liver-intestinal, or multivisceral transplants were what recipients had. Every transplant recipient was induced with anti-thymocyte globulin, then maintained on tacrolimus and steroids for about 3 years.

This CDR3 is built from 14 residues. J gave up 6 bases and V 5 bases, and 5 bases lay outside the gene matches. Germline values: CDR1 SGHVS, CDR2 FNYEAQ. In its sample, this clone was seen once. Its antigen is undetermined. This table comes from immunoSEQ multiplex PCR, and its TCRdb copy is limited to in-frame clones, with some not included. The data hold 100,000 or so clones, with under 95% observed a single time. The study, taken as a whole, reports: Individuals carrying graft-donor T cell macrochimerism showed high graft-versus-host to host-versus-graft clonal ratios in allografts.

This sequence originates from a human donor who received an intestinal transplant. The source material was unstimulated CD8+ T cells sorted from spleen or lymph node cells, sampled before intestinal transplant. The chain joins TRBV7-6 to TRBJ2-3, with 10 nucleotides matching TRBD2. In DNA form, the CDR3 reads TGTGCCAGCAGCGGAGCGGGGGGGTGGGATACGCAGTATTTT. Protein product: CASSGAGGWDTQYF.